This T cell receptor (beta chain) was found in a study of cytomegalovirus exposure and HLA in healthy donors. This CDR3 is 14 amino acids long. V was clipped by 4 bases and J by 5 bases; unmatched bases: 6. CDR1 is PRHDT, CDR2 FYEKMQ, per germline (reference sequence). The method was immunoSEQ multiplex PCR; TCRdb's version includes in-frame clones alone and lacks a portion of them. The sample has tens of thousands of clones, roughly 90% seen once. Sequences were obtained from PBMCs. The receptor comes from a woman between 25 and 40 years old in good health and CMV-seronegative. This chain links TRBV13 with TRBJ2-5; 8 nucleotides line up with TRBD1. In DNA, the CDR3 is TGTGCCAGCAGCTCTTCGGACAGGGCTGAGACCCAGTACTTC. Amino acids: CASSSSDRAETQYF. Based on the CDR3 plus reference TRBV13 and TRBJ2-5, the full variable domain is AAGVIQSPRHLIKEKRETATLKCYPIPRHDTVYWYQQGPGQDPQFLISFYEKMQSDKGSIPDRFSAQQFSDYHSELNMSSLELGDSALYFCASSSSDRAETQYFGPGTRLLVL.